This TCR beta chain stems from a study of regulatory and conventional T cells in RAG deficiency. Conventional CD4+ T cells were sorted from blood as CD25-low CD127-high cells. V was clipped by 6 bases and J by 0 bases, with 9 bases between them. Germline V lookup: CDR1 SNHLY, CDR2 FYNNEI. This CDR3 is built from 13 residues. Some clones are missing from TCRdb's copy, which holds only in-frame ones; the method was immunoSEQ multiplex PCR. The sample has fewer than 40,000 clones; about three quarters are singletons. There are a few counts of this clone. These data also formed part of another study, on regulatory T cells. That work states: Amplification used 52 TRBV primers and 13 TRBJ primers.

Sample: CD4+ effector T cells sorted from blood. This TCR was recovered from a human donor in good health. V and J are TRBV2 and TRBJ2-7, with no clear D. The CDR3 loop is CASSYSVSYEQYF. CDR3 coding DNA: TGTGCCAGCAGCTACAGTGTCTCCTACGAGCAGTACTTC. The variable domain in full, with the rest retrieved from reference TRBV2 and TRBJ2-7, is EPEVTQTPSHQVTQMGQEVILRCVPISNHLYFYWYRQILGQKVEFLVSFYNNEISEKSEIFDDQFSVERPDGSNFTLKIRSTKLEDSAMYFCASSYSVSYEQYFGPGTRLTVT.